This T cell receptor (beta chain) was identified during a study of a mutant IDH1 vaccine in newly diagnosed glioma. Whole-study context: Earlier treatment was radiotherapy, temozolomide, or both, with most getting both.

A note on this clone: Its cognate antigen is unknown.

This table comes from immunoSEQ multiplex PCR, and its TCRdb copy is limited to in-frame clones, with some not included. The data contain some 100,000 clones, approximately 83% of them singletons. General observations from the study: Patients showed vaccine-induced immune responses at a rate of 80% to 95%. Seemingly, pseudoprogression had no relation to changes in the top peripheral T cell clonotypes.

Germline lookup yields CDR1 GTSNPN and CDR2 SVGIG (reference sequence). This CDR3 contains 13 residues. V was pared by 2 bases and J by 5 bases, with 10 bases between. Time point described: baseline, week 1 (first vaccination visit). Sample treatment: pre-vaccination baseline after standard-of-care therapy. In every donor, the tumor was a new WHO grade 3 or 4 IDH1-mutant, ATRX-lost astrocytoma. This receptor was taken from a woman between 45 and 65 years old with glioma. The sample consisted of PBMCs, taken from a glioma patient treated with radiotherapy, temozolomide or both. The rearrangement joins TRBV30 to TRBJ1-5; no reliable D call. CDR3 sequence (DNA): TGTGCCTGGAGTACGGGTCTGGATCAGCCCCAGCATTTT. Protein sequence: CAWSTGLDQPQHF.